Listed here are 2 T cell receptor beta chains from one sample, sequenced in a study of tumor and adjacent non-tumor tissue in lung cancer. Three rounds of nested PCR, following a modified ARM-PCR protocol, produced the TCRbeta library. TCRdb reanalysed the multiplex PCR reads using MiXCR and keeps one entry per CDR3 protein. The sample has more than 70,000 distinct CDR3 sequences; about three fifths are singletons. No cell sorting was done before RNA was extracted from the tissue. Sequencing was carried out using lung tumor tissue. These receptors were collected from a man between 70 and 80 years old with non-small cell lung cancer.

This clonotype was detected once. One end of the junction is discordant with germline, which a read error may explain. This chain joins TRBV6-5 and TRBJ2-5, with 10 positions matching TRBD1. Germline-derived CDR1 and CDR2 are MNHEY and SVGAGI. The CDR3 covers 13 residues. CDR3 loop: CASGTGDRETQHF. The CDR3 DNA is TGTGCCAGCGGGACAGGGGATCGGGAGACCCAGCACTTC.

Regarding this clonotype: One base away lies a much larger clone, so this may be a sequencing read error. The conserved phenylalanine or tryptophan is not found at the CDR3 terminus, so this likely reflects a read error. The V and J genes are TRBV20-1 and TRBJ2-2; D might be TRBD1 or TRBD2, each matching 5 bases. The ends were cut back, 5 bases at V and 2 bases at J, with 12 bases in the middle. Germline V gene lookup returns CDR1 DFQATT and CDR2 SNEGSKA (reference sequence). This CDR3 contains 14 residues. CDR3 nucleotide sequence: TGCAGTGCTGGGACGGCAGACAACACCGGGGAGCTGTTTTCT. Encoded protein: CSAGTADNTGELFS.